This T cell receptor (beta chain) was documented in a study of lymphopenia after photon versus proton radiotherapy. V gave up 5 bases and J gave up 6 bases; unmatched junction bases: 10. This CDR3 has 14 amino acids. The germline V gene has CDR1 LNHDA and CDR2 SQIVND (reference sequence). Sequenced by immunoSEQ multiplex PCR; TCRdb stores in-frame clones only, minus some. The repertoire holds 50,000 to 65,000 clones, with 87% as singletons. The sequenced sample was peripheral blood, obtained from a patient treated with proton-based radiotherapy. V usage is TRBV19 and J usage is TRBJ2-7; TRBD1 matches 7 bases. The TCR comes from an elderly man with esophageal cancer. CDR3 DNA sequence: TGTGCCAGTAGTCCGCGGACAGGTCTCTCCGAGCAGTACTTC. This gives the protein CASSPRTGLSEQYF.